Reported below is one TCR beta chain. These data come from a study of cytotoxic CD8 clonotypes in ibrutinib-treated CLL. Unmatched junction bases numbered 10, after V lost 0 bases and J lost 11 bases. The CDR3 covers 15 residues. Germline values: CDR1 LGHNA, CDR2 YSLEER. Target depth was 1 in 200,000 to 1 in 1 million T cells, about 10x per clonotype. TCRdb's copy holds only in-frame clones and misses some; the assay was immunoSEQ multiplex PCR. The sample includes about 28,000 clones, 57% of them seen just once. The TCR was taken from a human donor with chronic lymphocytic leukemia. The V call is TRBV4-3, the J call TRBJ2-4; 7 positions match TRBD2. This material consisted of PBMCs, taken before ibrutinib treatment. Here the CDR3 reads CASSQDTQGGYLQYF. The DNA for the CDR3 is TGCGCCAGCAGCCAAGATACCCAGGGAGGGTACCTTCAGTACTTC.